This T cell receptor beta chain comes out of a study of blood T cell repertoires in COVID-19. Study overall: Samples taken during acute and convalescent COVID-19 were collected in the United States, Italy and Spain. From T cells, B-cell-depleted T cells, or PBMCs came the material, which was cDNA or gDNA.

The repertoire was sequenced with immunoSEQ multiplex PCR; TCRdb's copy has only in-frame clones and lacks some. The sample contains about 88,000 clones, 90% to 95% of which appear only once. J lost 4 bases, V lost 6 bases, and 5 bases had no gene match. This CDR3 contains 14 residues. CDR1 SEHNR and CDR2 FQNEAQ come from the germline V gene (reference sequence). The V and J genes are TRBV7-9 and TRBJ1-3; 8 bases agree with TRBD1. The sequence was collected from a man in his fifties or sixties with acute or convalescent COVID-19. Source material: peripheral blood. The CDR3 spells CASSRQGPGNTIYF. CDR3 DNA sequence: TGTGCCAGCAGTCGACAGGGGCCCGGAAACACCATATATTTT.